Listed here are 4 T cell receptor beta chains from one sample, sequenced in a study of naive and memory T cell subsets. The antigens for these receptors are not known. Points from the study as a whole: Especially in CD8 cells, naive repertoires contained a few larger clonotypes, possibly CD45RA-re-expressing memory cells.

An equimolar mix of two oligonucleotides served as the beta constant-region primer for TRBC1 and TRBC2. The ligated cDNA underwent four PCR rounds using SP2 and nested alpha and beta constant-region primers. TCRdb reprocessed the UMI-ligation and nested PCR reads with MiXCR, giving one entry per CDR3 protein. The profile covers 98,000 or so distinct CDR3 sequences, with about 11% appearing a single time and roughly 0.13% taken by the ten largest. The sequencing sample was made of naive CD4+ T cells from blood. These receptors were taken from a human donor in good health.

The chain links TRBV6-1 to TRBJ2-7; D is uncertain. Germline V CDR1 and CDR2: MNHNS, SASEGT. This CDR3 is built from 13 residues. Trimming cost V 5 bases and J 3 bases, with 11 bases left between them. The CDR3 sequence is CASSQSFHYEQYF. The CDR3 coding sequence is TGTGCCAGCAGTCAATCATTCCACTACGAGCAGTACTTC.

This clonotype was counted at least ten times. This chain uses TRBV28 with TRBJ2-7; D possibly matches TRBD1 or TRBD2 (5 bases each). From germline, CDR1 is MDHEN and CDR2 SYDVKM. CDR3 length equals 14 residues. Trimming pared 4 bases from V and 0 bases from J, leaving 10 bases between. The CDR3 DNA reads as TGTGCCAGCAGTTCGGGACGGAACTCCTACGAGCAGTACTTC. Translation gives CASSSGRNSYEQYF.

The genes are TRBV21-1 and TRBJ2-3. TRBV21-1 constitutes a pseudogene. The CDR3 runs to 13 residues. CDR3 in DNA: TGTGCCAGCAGCAAAGGTCTGTGGGATACGCAGTATTTT. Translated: CASSKGLWDTQYF.

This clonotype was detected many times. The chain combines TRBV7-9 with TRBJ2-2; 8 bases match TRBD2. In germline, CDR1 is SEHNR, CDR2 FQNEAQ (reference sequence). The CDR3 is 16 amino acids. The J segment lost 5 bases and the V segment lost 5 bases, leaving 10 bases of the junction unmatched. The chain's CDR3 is CASSPPGLEGTGELFF. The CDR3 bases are TGTGCCAGCAGCCCACCGGGACTAGAGGGTACCGGGGAGCTGTTTTTT.